This T cell receptor beta chain was obtained from a study of cytomegalovirus exposure and HLA in healthy donors. Looking at the study overall: The same platform as the 650 to 700 first-cohort repertoires was used for the 100 to 150 validation repertoires, a later analysis reported.

Regarding this clone: Antigen: not known.

V shed 3 bases and J 0 bases; nucleotides not matched to a gene: 4. This CDR3 is 16 amino acids long. Looked up from germline, CDR1 is LNHNV and CDR2 is YYDKDF (reference sequence). General observations from the study: Generally TCR sequences proved uncommon, though certain public TCRs appeared in numerous donors. The TCR clusters that emerged in the first cohort tended, a later analysis found, to co-occur in the 110 or so validation repertoires. TCR beta chains numbering 164 were designated cytomegalovirus-associated.

The assay was immunoSEQ multiplex PCR, and TCRdb's table has in-frame clones only and misses some. The repertoire holds some 320,000 clones, about 90% seen once, with over 1% in the top ten. V gene TRBV15 combines with J gene TRBJ2-1; 8 bases agree with TRBD2. The sequenced material came from PBMCs. The clonotype comes from a woman under 40 in good health and CMV-seropositive. CDR3 bases: TGTGCCACCAGCAGGGAACTAGCGGACTCCTACAATGAGCAGTTCTTC. Encoded protein: CATSRELADSYNEQFF.